Presented here are 9 T cell receptor beta chains from one specimen sequenced in a study of control samples from healthy donors and cancer patients. The data were produced by immunoSEQ multiplex PCR, yet TCRdb's version contains in-frame clones alone and is incomplete. The sample lists under 300,000 clones; more than 65% were seen once. Material: PBMCs. These receptors came from a woman between 55 and 75 years old with lung cancer.

V and J are TRBV7-9 and TRBJ2-3, with D perhaps matching TRBD1 (6 bases). V gave up 4 bases and J gave up 5 bases, with 16 bases separating them. The CDR3 extends over 15 amino acids. Germline assignment: CDR1 SEHNR and CDR2 FQNEAQ (reference sequence). DNA of the CDR3: TGTGCCAGCAGCTCAACAGGGTCAACCCTAGATACGCAGTATTTT. Its protein product is CASSSTGSTLDTQYF.

In this sample, this clone turned up once. V usage is TRBV5-6 and J usage is TRBJ2-2; 11 positions match TRBD2. V was clipped by 0 bases and J by 1 base; unmatched bases: 2. The CDR3 runs to 17 residues. From germline, CDR1 is SGHDT and CDR2 YYEEEE. The CDR3 protein is CASSLGLAGLNTGELFF. The CDR3 nucleotides read TGTGCCAGCAGCTTGGGACTAGCGGGGTTGAACACCGGGGAGCTGTTTTTT.

This clone has more than one count but fewer than ten. The rearrangement links TRBV19 to TRBJ1-5, with TRBD1 as a possible D gene (5 bases). The CDR3 totals 13 residues. V dropped 7 bases and J dropped 2 bases, with 9 bases sitting between them. The V gene's germline CDR1 is LNHDA and CDR2 SQIVND (reference sequence). The CDR3 coding sequence is TGTGCCAGTACAGGGAGGGGCAATCAGCCCCAGCATTTT. Translating it yields CASTGRGNQPQHF. The full variable domain, completed using reference TRBV19 and TRBJ1-5, is DGGITQSPKYLFRKEGQNVTLSCEQNLNHDAMYWYRQDPGQGLRLIYYSQIVNDFQKGDIAEGYSVSREKKESFPLTVTSAQKNPTAFYLCASTGRGNQPQHFGDGTRLSIL.

The chain joins TRBV2 to TRBJ1-2; unclear D gene. Germline CDR1 is SNHLY and CDR2 is FYNNEI. Between the trimmed V and J ends, which lost 7 bases and 1 base, there was a span of 16 bases. The CDR3 loop spans 15 amino acids. CDR3 amino acids: CASNFEQLFNYGYTF. The CDR3 region has the DNA TGTGCCAGCAACTTTGAACAGCTATTTAACTATGGCTACACCTTC.

Remarks on this clone: Other DNA sequences within the sample encode an identical CDR3. The chain carries TRBV29-1 and TRBJ2-1; D may correspond to TRBD1 or TRBD2 (6 bases each). The length of the CDR3 is 14 residues. CDR1 is SQVTM, CDR2 ANQGSEA, per germline. V was pared by 3 bases and J by 8 bases, with 17 bases between. The CDR3 bases are TGCAGCGTTGAGGGGGGCCGGGGTGTGGATGAGCAGTTCTTC. This codes for CSVEGGRGVDEQFF.

The genes are TRBV11-2 and TRBJ1-2; tentatively, D is TRBD1 (6 bases). Germline V gene data show CDR1 as SGHAT and CDR2 as FQNNGV. This CDR3 has 16 amino acids. Trimming removed 1 base from V and 4 bases from J, with 16 bases in between. DNA of the CDR3: TGTGCCAGCAGCTTAGGGGGGGCCCAAACGCCCTATGGCTACACCTTC. It is translated as CASSLGGAQTPYGYTF.

This clone appeared once. The V gene is TRBV5-6, the J gene TRBJ1-5; D is perhaps TRBD1 (6 bases). CDR3 size: 14 residues. V was shortened by 1 base and J by 6 bases, with 11 bases between the two germline ends. Germline V gene lookup returns CDR1 SGHDT and CDR2 YYEEEE. The CDR3 spells CASSLSGDTQPQHF. The CDR3 region has the DNA TGTGCCAGCAGCTTGTCAGGGGATACTCAGCCCCAGCATTTT.

This clone was recorded a few times. V gene TRBV19 combines with J gene TRBJ1-1; no clear D gene. The CDR3 loop spans 13 amino acids. From germline, CDR1 is LNHDA and CDR2 SQIVND (reference sequence). V lost 7 bases and J 4 bases, leaving 13 bases between the germline ends. The CDR3 DNA reads TGTGCCAGTAAGCCCCAGGTGGGCACTGAAGCTTTCTTT. It specifies CASKPQVGTEAFF.

This chain links TRBV2 with TRBJ1-5; 7 nucleotides line up with TRBD1. V lost 1 base to trimming and J lost 4 bases; unmatched junction nucleotides: 4. The CDR3 has 15 amino acids. CDR1 and CDR2 from the germline V gene are SNHLY and FYNNEI. The CDR3 nucleotides read TGTGCCAGCAGTGAAGAAGGGACAGCTAATCAGCCCCAGCATTTT. Residues: CASSEEGTANQPQHF.